This TCR beta chain is from a study of blood T cell repertoires in COVID-19. Study-wide background: Acute-phase and convalescent COVID-19 samples originated in the United States, Italy and Spain.

Everyone who took part was 18 to 89 years old, and they came from 20 to 25 US areas. Cohort assignment relied on participant-reported clinical history. Trimming cost V 1 base and J 3 bases, with 5 bases left between them. CDR3 length equals 13 residues. The germline CDR1 and CDR2 sequences are SGHTA and FQGTGA. Per the study methods: How many nucleated cells were present was estimated from reference gene primer amplification. Repertoires were generated with immunoSEQ multiplex PCR, while TCRdb's copy carries only in-frame clones and drops some. The V and J calls and the clone size are those of that table, but D and trimming were determined from the DNA. The sample shows approximately 240,000 clones, about 90% of them seen only once.

The TCR comes from a young woman with acute COVID-19. The sequencing input was PBMCs or T cells enriched from blood (not recorded which). The chain is built from TRBV7-3 and TRBJ2-3, with unresolved D. The chain's CDR3 is CASSLSPTDTQYF. The CDR3 bases are TGTGCCAGCAGCTTAAGTCCTACAGATACGCAGTATTTT.